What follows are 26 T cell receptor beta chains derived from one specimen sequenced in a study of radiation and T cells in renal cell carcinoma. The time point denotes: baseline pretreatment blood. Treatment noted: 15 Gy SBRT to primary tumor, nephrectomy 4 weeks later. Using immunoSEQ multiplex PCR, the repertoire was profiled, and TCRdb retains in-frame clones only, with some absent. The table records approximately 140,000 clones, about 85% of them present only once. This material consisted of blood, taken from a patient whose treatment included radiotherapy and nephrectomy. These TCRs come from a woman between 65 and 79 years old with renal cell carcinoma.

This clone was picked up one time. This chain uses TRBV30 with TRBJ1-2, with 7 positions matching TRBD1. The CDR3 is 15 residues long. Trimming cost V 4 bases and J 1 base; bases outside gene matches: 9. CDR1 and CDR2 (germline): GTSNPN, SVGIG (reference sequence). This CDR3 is CAWTLRQGFNYGYTF. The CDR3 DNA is TGTGCCTGGACCCTCAGACAGGGTTTTAACTATGGCTACACCTTC.

CDR3 in amino acids: CASSLAGGAAGTGELFF. CDR3 DNA sequence: TGCGCCAGCAGCTTGGCCGGAGGAGCCGCTGGCACCGGGGAGCTGTTTTTT. V and J are TRBV5-1 and TRBJ2-2; perhaps TRBD2 as D (5 bases). Germline loops: CDR1 SGHRS, CDR2 YFSETQ. The CDR3 has 17 residues. Trimming took off 0 bases at V and 4 bases at J, with 16 bases between the two ends.

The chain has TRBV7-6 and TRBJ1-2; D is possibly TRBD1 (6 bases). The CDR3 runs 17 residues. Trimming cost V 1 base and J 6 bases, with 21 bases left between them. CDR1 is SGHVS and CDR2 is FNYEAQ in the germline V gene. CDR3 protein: CASSLVAGMGAGDGYTF. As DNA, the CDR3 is TGTGCCAGCAGCTTAGTAGCGGGTATGGGGGCAGGGGATGGCTACACCTTC.

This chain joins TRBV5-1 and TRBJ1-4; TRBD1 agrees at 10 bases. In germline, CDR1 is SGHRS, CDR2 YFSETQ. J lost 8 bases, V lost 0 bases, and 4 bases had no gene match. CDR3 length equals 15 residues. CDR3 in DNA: TGCGCCAGCAGCTTGGCCGGGACAGGGGACGAAAAACTGTTTTTT. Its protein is CASSLAGTGDEKLFF. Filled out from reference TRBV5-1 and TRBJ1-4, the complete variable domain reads KAGVTQTPRYLIKTRGQQVTLSCSPISGHRSVSWYQQTPGQGLQFLFEYFSETQRNKGNFPGRFSGRQFSNSRSEMNVSTLELGDSALYLCASSLAGTGDEKLFFGSGTQLSVL.

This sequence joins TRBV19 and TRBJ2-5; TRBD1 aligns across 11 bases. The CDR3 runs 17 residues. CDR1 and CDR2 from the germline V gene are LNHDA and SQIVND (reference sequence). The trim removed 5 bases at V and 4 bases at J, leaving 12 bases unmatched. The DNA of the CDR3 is TGTGCCAGTAGTTTAGGACAGGGGGCCCCGTGGCGAGAGACCCAGTACTTC. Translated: CASSLGQGAPWRETQYF. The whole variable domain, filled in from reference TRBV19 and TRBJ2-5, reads DGGITQSPKYLFRKEGQNVTLSCEQNLNHDAMYWYRQDPGQGLRLIYYSQIVNDFQKGDIAEGYSVSREKKESFPLTVTSAQKNPTAFYLCASSLGQGAPWRETQYFGPGTRLLVL.

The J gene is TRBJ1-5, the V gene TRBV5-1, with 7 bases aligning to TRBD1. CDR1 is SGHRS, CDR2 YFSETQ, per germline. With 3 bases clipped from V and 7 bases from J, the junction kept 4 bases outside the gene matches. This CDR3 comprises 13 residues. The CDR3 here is CASSSTGTQPQHF. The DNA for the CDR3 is TGCGCCAGCAGCTCGACAGGGACCCAGCCCCAGCATTTT.

The DNA for the CDR3 is TGTGCCAGCAGTGAAGCGCGTAGCAATCAGCCCCAGCATTTT. Translating gives CASSEARSNQPQHF. The chain is built from TRBV6-1 and TRBJ1-5; the D is unclear. Trimming took 0 bases from V and 0 from J, leaving 3 bases between them. Germline V gene lookup returns CDR1 MNHNS and CDR2 SASEGT. This CDR3 spans 14 amino acids.

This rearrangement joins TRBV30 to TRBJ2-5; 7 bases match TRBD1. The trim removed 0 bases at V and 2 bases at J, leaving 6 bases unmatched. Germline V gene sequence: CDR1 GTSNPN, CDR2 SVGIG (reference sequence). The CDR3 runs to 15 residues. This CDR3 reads CAWSVQGTIQETQYF. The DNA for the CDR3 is TGTGCCTGGAGTGTACAGGGGACGATACAAGAGACCCAGTACTTC. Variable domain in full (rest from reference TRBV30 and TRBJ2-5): SQTIHQWPATLVQPVGSPLSLECTVEGTSNPNLYWYRQAAGRGLQLLFYSVGIGQISSEVPQNLSASRPQDRQFILSSKKLLLSDSGFYLCAWSVQGTIQETQYFGPGTRLLVL.

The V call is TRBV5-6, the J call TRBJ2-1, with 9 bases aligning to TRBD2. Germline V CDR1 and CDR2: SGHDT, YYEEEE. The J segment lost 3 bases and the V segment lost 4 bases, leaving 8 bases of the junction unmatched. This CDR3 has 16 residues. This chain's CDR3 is CASSLRTSDDYNEQFF. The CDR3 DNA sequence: TGTGCCAGCAGCCTCAGGACTAGCGACGACTACAATGAGCAGTTCTTC.

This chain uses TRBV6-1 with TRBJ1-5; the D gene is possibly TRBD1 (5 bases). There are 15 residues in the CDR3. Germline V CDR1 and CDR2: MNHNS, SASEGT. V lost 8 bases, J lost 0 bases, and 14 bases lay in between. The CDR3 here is CASQGALNSNQPQHF. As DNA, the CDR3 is TGTGCCAGCCAGGGTGCCCTAAATAGCAATCAGCCCCAGCATTTT.

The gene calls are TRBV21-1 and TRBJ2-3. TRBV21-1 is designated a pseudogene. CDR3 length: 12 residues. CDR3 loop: CASSGRSDTQYF. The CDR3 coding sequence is TGTGCCAGCAGCGGCCGCAGCGATACGCAGTATTTT.

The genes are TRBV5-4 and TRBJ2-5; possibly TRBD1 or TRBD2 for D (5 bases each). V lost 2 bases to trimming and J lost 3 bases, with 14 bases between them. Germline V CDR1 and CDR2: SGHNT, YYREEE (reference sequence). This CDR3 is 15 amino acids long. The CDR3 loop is CASSLPGPLKETQYF. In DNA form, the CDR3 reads TGTGCCAGCAGCTTACCGGGACCCCTTAAAGAGACCCAGTACTTC. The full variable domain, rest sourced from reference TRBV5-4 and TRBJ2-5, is ETGVTQSPTHLIKTRGQQVTLRCSSQSGHNTVSWYQQALGQGPQFIFQYYREEENGRGNFPPRFSGLQFPNYSSELNVNALELDDSALYLCASSLPGPLKETQYFGPGTRLLVL.

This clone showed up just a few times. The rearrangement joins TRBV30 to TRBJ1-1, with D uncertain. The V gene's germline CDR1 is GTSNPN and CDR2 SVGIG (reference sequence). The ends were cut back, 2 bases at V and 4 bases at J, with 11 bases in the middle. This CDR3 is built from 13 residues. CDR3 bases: TGTGCCTGGAGTACGTTATCAGGCACTGAAGCTTTCTTT. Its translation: CAWSTLSGTEAFF.

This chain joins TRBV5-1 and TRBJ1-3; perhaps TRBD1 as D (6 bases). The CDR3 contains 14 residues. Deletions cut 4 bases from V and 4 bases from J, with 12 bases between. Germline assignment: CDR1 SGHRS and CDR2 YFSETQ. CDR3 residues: CASSPGVGGNTIYF. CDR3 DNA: TGCGCCAGCAGCCCAGGGGTTGGAGGAAACACCATATATTTT.

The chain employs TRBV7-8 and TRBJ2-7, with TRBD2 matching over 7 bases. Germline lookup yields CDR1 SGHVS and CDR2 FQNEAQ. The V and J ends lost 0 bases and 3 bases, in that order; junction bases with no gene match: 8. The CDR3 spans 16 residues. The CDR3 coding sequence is TGTGCCAGCAGCTTAGCGGGGAGGGGCGGGGACTACGAGCAGTACTTC. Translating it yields CASSLAGRGGDYEQYF.

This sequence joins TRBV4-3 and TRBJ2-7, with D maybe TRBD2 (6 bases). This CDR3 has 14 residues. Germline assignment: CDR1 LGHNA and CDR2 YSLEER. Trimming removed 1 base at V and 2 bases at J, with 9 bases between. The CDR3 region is CASSQGGAPYEQYF. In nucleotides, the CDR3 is TGCGCCAGCAGCCAAGGCGGGGCCCCCTACGAGCAGTACTTC.

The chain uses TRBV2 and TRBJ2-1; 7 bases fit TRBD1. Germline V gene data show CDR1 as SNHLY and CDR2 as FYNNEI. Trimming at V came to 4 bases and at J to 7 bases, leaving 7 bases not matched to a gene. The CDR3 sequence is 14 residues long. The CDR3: CASSVEGAGNEQFF. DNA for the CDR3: TGTGCCAGCAGTGTTGAGGGGGCCGGTAATGAGCAGTTCTTC.

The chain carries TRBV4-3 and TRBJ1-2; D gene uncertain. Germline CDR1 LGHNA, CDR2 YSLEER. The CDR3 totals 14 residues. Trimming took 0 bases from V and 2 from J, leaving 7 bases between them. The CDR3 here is CASSQDWKNYGYTF. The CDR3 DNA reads TGCGCCAGCAGCCAAGATTGGAAGAACTATGGCTACACCTTC.

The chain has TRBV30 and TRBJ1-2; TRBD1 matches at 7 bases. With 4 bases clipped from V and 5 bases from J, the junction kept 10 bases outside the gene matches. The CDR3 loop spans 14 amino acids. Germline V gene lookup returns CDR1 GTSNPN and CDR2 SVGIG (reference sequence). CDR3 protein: CAWTEWGQFYGYTF. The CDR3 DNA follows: TGTGCCTGGACCGAGTGGGGACAGTTTTATGGCTACACCTTC.

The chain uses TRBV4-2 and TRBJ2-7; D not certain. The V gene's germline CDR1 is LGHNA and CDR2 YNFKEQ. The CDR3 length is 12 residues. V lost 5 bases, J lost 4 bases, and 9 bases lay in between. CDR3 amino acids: CASSSGPYEQYF. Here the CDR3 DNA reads TGTGCCAGCAGCTCCGGGCCATACGAGCAGTACTTC.

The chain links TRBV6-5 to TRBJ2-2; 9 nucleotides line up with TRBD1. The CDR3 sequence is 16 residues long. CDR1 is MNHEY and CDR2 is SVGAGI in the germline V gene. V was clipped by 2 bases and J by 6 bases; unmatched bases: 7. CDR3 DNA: TGTGCCAGCAGTTACCCTGGGACAGGGCGGTCCGGGGAGCTGTTTTTT. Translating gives CASSYPGTGRSGELFF.

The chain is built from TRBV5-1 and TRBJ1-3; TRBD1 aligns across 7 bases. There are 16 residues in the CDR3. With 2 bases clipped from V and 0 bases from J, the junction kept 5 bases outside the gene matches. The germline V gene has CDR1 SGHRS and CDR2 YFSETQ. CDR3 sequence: CASSFLGQSSGNTIYF. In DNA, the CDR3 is TGCGCCAGCAGCTTTTTGGGACAGAGCTCTGGAAACACCATATATTTT.

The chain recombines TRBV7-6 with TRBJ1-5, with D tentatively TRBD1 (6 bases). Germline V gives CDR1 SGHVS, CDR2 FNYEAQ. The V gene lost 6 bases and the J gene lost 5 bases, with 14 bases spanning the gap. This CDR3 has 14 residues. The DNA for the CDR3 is TGTGCCAGCAGTAATATGGGGGGCCATCAGCCCCAGCATTTT. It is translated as CASSNMGGHQPQHF. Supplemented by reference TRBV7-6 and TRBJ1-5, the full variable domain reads GAGVSQSPRYKVTKRGQDVALRCDPISGHVSLYWYRQALGQGPEFLTYFNYEAQQDKSGLPNDRFSAERPEGSISTLTIQRTEQRDSAMYRCASSNMGGHQPQHFGDGTRLSIL.

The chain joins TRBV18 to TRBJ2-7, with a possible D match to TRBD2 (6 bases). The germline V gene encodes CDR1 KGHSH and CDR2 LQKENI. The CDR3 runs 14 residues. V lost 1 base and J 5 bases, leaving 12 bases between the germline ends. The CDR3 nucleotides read TGTGCCAGCTCACCACGGGCACTAGCTAACGAGCAGTACTTC. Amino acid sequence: CASSPRALANEQYF. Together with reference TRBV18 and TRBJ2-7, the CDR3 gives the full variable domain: NAGVMQNPRHLVRRRGQEARLRCSPMKGHSHVYWYRQLPEEGLKFMVYLQKENIIDESGMPKERFSAEFPKEGPSILRIQQVVRGDSAAYFCASSPRALANEQYFGPGTRLTVT.

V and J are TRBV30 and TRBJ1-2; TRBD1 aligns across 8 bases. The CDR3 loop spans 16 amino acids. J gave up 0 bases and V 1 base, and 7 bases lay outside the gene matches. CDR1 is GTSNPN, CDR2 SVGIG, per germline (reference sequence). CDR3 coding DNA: TGTGCCTGGAGTGGGTCAGGGGGCTTATCTAACTATGGCTACACCTTC. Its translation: CAWSGSGGLSNYGYTF. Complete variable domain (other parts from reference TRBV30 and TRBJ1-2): SQTIHQWPATLVQPVGSPLSLECTVEGTSNPNLYWYRQAAGRGLQLLFYSVGIGQISSEVPQNLSASRPQDRQFILSSKKLLLSDSGFYLCAWSGSGGLSNYGYTFGSGTRLTVV.

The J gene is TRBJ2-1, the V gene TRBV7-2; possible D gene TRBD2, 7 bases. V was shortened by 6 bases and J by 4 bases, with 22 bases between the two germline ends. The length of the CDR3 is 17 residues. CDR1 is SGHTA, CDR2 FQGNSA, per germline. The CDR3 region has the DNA TGTGCCAGCAGTCGGAGGGGGGGCCCCCGCGATTACAATGAGCAGTTCTTC. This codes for CASSRRGGPRDYNEQFF. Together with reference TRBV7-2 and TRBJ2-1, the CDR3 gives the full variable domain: GAGVSQSPSNKVTEKGKDVELRCDPISGHTALYWYRQSLGQGLEFLIYFQGNSAPDKSGLPSDRFSAERTGGSVSTLTIQRTQQEDSAVYLCASSRRGGPRDYNEQFFGPGTRLTVL.